Listed below are T cell receptor beta chains from one sample, sequenced in a study of T cells in Graves' hyperthyroidism and ophthalmopathy. One entry per CDR3 protein results from TCRdb running MiXCR on the multiplex PCR reads. The data hold about 610,000 distinct CDR3 sequences, with approximately 16% observed a single time. What was sequenced was blood. The receptors derive from a woman in her 40s with Graves' ophthalmopathy. Both conserved end residues are part of each CDR3. The order of the fields is clone size, D gene, J gene, V gene, CDR3 DNA, CDR3 protein. The D gene is left open where the match is weak. Expanded clones are given a class, and other clones once, few, many or no size at all.

abundance: many; d_gene: NA; j_gene: TRBJ2-1; v_gene: TRBV28; CDR3nt: TGTGCCAGCAGTTCCGTAGCGGAGACAAGAGACGGTGAGCAGTTCTTC; CDR3aa: CASSSVAETRDGEQFF
abundance: NA; d_gene: TRBD1; j_gene: TRBJ2-1; v_gene: TRBV24-1; CDR3nt: TGTGCCACCAGTGATCCGGGACAGGGGGCATATAATGAGCAGTTCTTC; CDR3aa: CATSDPGQGAYNEQFF
abundance: many; d_gene: NA; j_gene: TRBJ2-7; v_gene: TRBV5-1; CDR3nt: TGCGCCAGCAACTGGGGGGGGCCGCAAAGCGAGCAGTACTTC; CDR3aa: CASNWGGPQSEQYF
abundance: few; d_gene: NA; j_gene: TRBJ1-1; v_gene: TRBV7-6; CDR3nt: TGTACCAGCAGCTCCGAAGTGAGCACTGAAGCTTTCTTT; CDR3aa: CTSSSEVSTEAFF
abundance: many; d_gene: NA; j_gene: TRBJ2-5; v_gene: TRBV30; CDR3nt: TGTGCCTGGAGTGTAGGGTCAGGGTTTAAAGAGACCCAGTACTTC; CDR3aa: CAWSVGSGFKETQYF
abundance: many; d_gene: NA; j_gene: TRBJ1-6; v_gene: TRBV5-1; CDR3nt: TGCGCCAGCAGCTTGGGTGGGATTTCACCCCTCCACTTT; CDR3aa: CASSLGGISPLHF
abundance: NA; d_gene: TRBD1; j_gene: TRBJ1-6; v_gene: TRBV7-8; CDR3nt: TGTGCCAGCAGCTCGGACAGGGGATCACCCCTCCACTTT; CDR3aa: CASSSDRGSPLHF
abundance: many; d_gene: TRBD1; j_gene: TRBJ2-1; v_gene: TRBV2; CDR3nt: TGTGCCAGCAGCTCAATGGGACAGGGCCACAATGAGCAGTTCTTC; CDR3aa: CASSSMGQGHNEQFF
abundance: few; d_gene: NA; j_gene: TRBJ1-2; v_gene: TRBV12-5; CDR3nt: TGTGCTAGTGGTTTGGCCCCTGGTGGCTACACCTTC; CDR3aa: CASGLAPGGYTF
abundance: few; d_gene: NA; j_gene: TRBJ2-7; v_gene: TRBV10-2; CDR3nt: TGCGCCAGCAGTGATGGGCAGGGGAGATACGAGCAGTACTTC; CDR3aa: CASSDGQGRYEQYF